Listed below are T cell receptor beta chains from one sample, sequenced in a study of blood T cell dynamics during melanoma immunotherapy. Repertoires were generated with immunoSEQ multiplex PCR, while TCRdb's copy carries only in-frame clones and drops some. The sample contains about 9,000 clones, over 75% of which appear only once. The sequenced sample was blood, obtained from a patient treated with checkpoint blockade. All receptors derive from a human donor with melanoma. The CDR3 runs from the conserved cysteine through the conserved F or W. The D gene is left open where the match is weak. Not every row has a clone size; where given, it reads once, few, many or a size class.

abundance: .; j_gene: TRBJ2-2; d_gene: TRBD1; v_gene: TRBV4-1; CDR3nt: TGCGCCAGCAGCCAAGACCGCGGGACAGGGGGCGTTAAGTCCGGGGAGCTGTTTTTT; CDR3aa: CASSQDRGTGGVKSGELFF
abundance: .; j_gene: TRBJ2-2; d_gene: .; v_gene: TRBV19; CDR3nt: TGTGCCAGTAGTATAGCTGCAGCGAACACCGGGGAGCTGTTTTTT; CDR3aa: CASSIAAANTGELFF
abundance: .; j_gene: TRBJ2-7; d_gene: TRBD1; v_gene: TRBV29-1; CDR3nt: TGCAGCGTCGGAAAAGGACAGGGAGTCTACGAGCAGTACTTC; CDR3aa: CSVGKGQGVYEQYF
abundance: .; j_gene: TRBJ1-2; d_gene: .; v_gene: TRBV11-2; CDR3nt: TGTGCCAGCAGCTTAGCCTACAATATGGGCTACACCTTC; CDR3aa: CASSLAYNMGYTF
abundance: few; j_gene: TRBJ1-6; d_gene: TRBD1; v_gene: TRBV19; CDR3nt: TGTGCCAGTAGCCTAAGGGACAGGGAAAATTCACCCCTCCACTTT; CDR3aa: CASSLRDRENSPLHF
abundance: .; j_gene: TRBJ1-6; d_gene: TRBD1; v_gene: TRBV19; CDR3nt: TGTGCCAGTAGTTCCCAGACAGGGGTTTATTCACCCCTCCACTTT; CDR3aa: CASSSQTGVYSPLHF
abundance: .; j_gene: TRBJ1-4; d_gene: .; v_gene: TRBV7-2; CDR3nt: TGTGCCAGCAGCACACGGAGAGTGGGTGAAAAACTGTTTTTT; CDR3aa: CASSTRRVGEKLFF
abundance: .; j_gene: TRBJ2-3; d_gene: .; v_gene: TRBV9; CDR3nt: TGTGCCAGCAGCGCCGGGCGGGATACGCAGTATTTT; CDR3aa: CASSAGRDTQYF
abundance: .; j_gene: TRBJ1-2; d_gene: .; v_gene: TRBV19; CDR3nt: TGTGCCAGTAGGCGTAAATATACAGGGCTAAGCGGCTACACCTTC; CDR3aa: CASRRKYTGLSGYTF
abundance: .; j_gene: TRBJ2-5; d_gene: TRBD2; v_gene: TRBV6-6; CDR3nt: TGTGCCAGCAACTGGGCGGGGGGGCAAGAGACCCAGTACTTC; CDR3aa: CASNWAGGQETQYF
abundance: once; j_gene: TRBJ1-4; d_gene: .; v_gene: TRBV30; CDR3nt: TGTGCCTGGAGTGTTCGAACTAATGAAAAACTGTTTTTT; CDR3aa: CAWSVRTNEKLFF
abundance: .; j_gene: TRBJ1-2; d_gene: TRBD1; v_gene: TRBV6-1; CDR3nt: TGTGCCCTTAATAGGGGACAGGGGCAATATGGCTACACCTTC; CDR3aa: CALNRGQGQYGYTF
abundance: .; j_gene: TRBJ2-5; d_gene: TRBD1; v_gene: TRBV10-3; CDR3nt: TGTGCCATCAGGGCCCCTGACAGGGATGAGACCCAGTACTTC; CDR3aa: CAIRAPDRDETQYF
abundance: .; j_gene: TRBJ1-5; d_gene: .; v_gene: TRBV29-1; CDR3nt: TGCAGCGTTGGTGAGCCGAATCAGCCCCAGCATTTT; CDR3aa: CSVGEPNQPQHF
abundance: .; j_gene: TRBJ1-4; d_gene: .; v_gene: TRBV6-5; CDR3nt: TGTGCCAGCAGTTACCAGGTTAATGAAAAACTGTTTTTT; CDR3aa: CASSYQVNEKLFF
abundance: once; j_gene: TRBJ1-2; d_gene: .; v_gene: TRBV4-3; CDR3nt: TGCGCCAGCAGCCAAGATAGGACGGACCGTGGCTACACCTTC; CDR3aa: CASSQDRTDRGYTF
abundance: .; j_gene: TRBJ1-1; d_gene: .; v_gene: TRBV6-5; CDR3nt: TGTGCCAGCAGTTACTCACGCATGAACACTGAAGCTTTCTTT; CDR3aa: CASSYSRMNTEAFF
abundance: .; j_gene: TRBJ2-7; d_gene: TRBD2; v_gene: TRBV6-5; CDR3nt: TGTGCCAGCAGTAACGGGGGGGCGCCTAGCTACGAGCAGTACTTC; CDR3aa: CASSNGGAPSYEQYF
abundance: .; j_gene: TRBJ1-5; d_gene: .; v_gene: TRBV2; CDR3nt: TGTGCCAGCAGTGGGGAGAACAATCAGCCCCAGCATTTT; CDR3aa: CASSGENNQPQHF
abundance: .; j_gene: TRBJ2-1; d_gene: .; v_gene: TRBV29-1; CDR3nt: TGCAGCACGAAACAGGGTGATGAGCAGTTCTTC; CDR3aa: CSTKQGDEQFF
abundance: .; j_gene: TRBJ2-1; d_gene: TRBD2; v_gene: TRBV30; CDR3nt: TGTGCCTGGAGGGGACTAGCGGGGTTGTACAATGAGCAGTTCTTC; CDR3aa: CAWRGLAGLYNEQFF
abundance: few; j_gene: TRBJ1-6; d_gene: TRBD1; v_gene: TRBV28; CDR3nt: TGTGCCAGCTACTATACAGGGGGTTCACCCCTCCACTTT; CDR3aa: CASYYTGGSPLHF
abundance: few; j_gene: TRBJ2-1; d_gene: .; v_gene: TRBV5-4; CDR3nt: TGTGCCCCGCGGACCGAGCAGTTCTTC; CDR3aa: CAPRTEQFF
abundance: .; j_gene: TRBJ1-6; d_gene: .; v_gene: TRBV9; CDR3nt: TGTGCCAGCAGCGTAGCTGGCAGCGGCTATAATTCACCCCTCCACTTT; CDR3aa: CASSVAGSGYNSPLHF
abundance: .; j_gene: TRBJ2-5; d_gene: TRBD2; v_gene: TRBV6-1; CDR3nt: TGTGCCAGCAGTGACGCTGGGCTAGCGGGGAACCAAGAGACCCAGTACTTC; CDR3aa: CASSDAGLAGNQETQYF
abundance: once; j_gene: TRBJ2-3; d_gene: .; v_gene: TRBV19; CDR3nt: TGTGCCAGTAGTATAGATCCAGGGGAAGATACGCAGTATTTT; CDR3aa: CASSIDPGEDTQYF
abundance: .; j_gene: TRBJ2-5; d_gene: .; v_gene: TRBV6-5; CDR3nt: TGTGCCAGCTCGGTCGGGCGTACCCAGTACTTC; CDR3aa: CASSVGRTQYF
abundance: .; j_gene: TRBJ1-1; d_gene: .; v_gene: TRBV5-1; CDR3nt: TGCGCCAGCCGGGGGATGAACACTGAAGCTTTCTTT; CDR3aa: CASRGMNTEAFF
abundance: .; j_gene: TRBJ1-4; d_gene: .; v_gene: TRBV13; CDR3nt: TGTGCCAGCAGCTTAATGGGACATGATGAAAAACTGTTTTTT; CDR3aa: CASSLMGHDEKLFF
abundance: .; j_gene: TRBJ2-7; d_gene: TRBD2; v_gene: TRBV5-8; CDR3nt: TGTGCCAGCAGCTTTCGAGGTAGCGGGGGCAACGAGCAGTACTTC; CDR3aa: CASSFRGSGGNEQYF
abundance: once; j_gene: TRBJ1-1; d_gene: .; v_gene: TRBV19; CDR3nt: TGTGCCAGTAGTATAGATAAGGGTAGGGCTGAAGCTTTCTTT; CDR3aa: CASSIDKGRAEAFF
abundance: .; j_gene: TRBJ2-7; d_gene: TRBD2; v_gene: TRBV2; CDR3nt: TGTGCCAGCAGCCGGGACCGACGACTAAGAGCGGGGGAAACCGTTGCCTACGAGCAGTACTTC; CDR3aa: CASSRDRRLRAGETVAYEQYF
abundance: .; j_gene: TRBJ1-1; d_gene: .; v_gene: TRBV7-8; CDR3nt: TGTGCCAGCAGCTTAGGTTCTGGAGGGAACACTGAAGCTTTCTTT; CDR3aa: CASSLGSGGNTEAFF
abundance: .; j_gene: TRBJ2-3; d_gene: TRBD1; v_gene: TRBV6-5; CDR3nt: TGTGCCAGCAGTGCCCCGGGACAGGGTTTCGTTACGCAGTATTTT; CDR3aa: CASSAPGQGFVTQYF
abundance: .; j_gene: TRBJ2-1; d_gene: .; v_gene: TRBV19; CDR3nt: TGTGCCAGTAGTATAGGAGGACATGAGCAGTTCTTC; CDR3aa: CASSIGGHEQFF
abundance: .; j_gene: TRBJ2-3; d_gene: .; v_gene: TRBV9; CDR3nt: TGTGCCAGCAGCGTAGGAGGTTGGCAGGGAGACTACACAGATACGCAGTATTTT; CDR3aa: CASSVGGWQGDYTDTQYF
abundance: few; j_gene: TRBJ1-6; d_gene: .; v_gene: TRBV7-6; CDR3nt: TGTGCCAGCAGCTTATACCGGAGCTCCTATAATTCACCCCTCCACTTT; CDR3aa: CASSLYRSSYNSPLHF